The next 3 T cell receptor beta chains were all read from a single sample in a study of circulating CD8 cells and anti-PD-1 response in melanoma. Using approximately 15 ng of total RNA, TCR libraries were made with the QIAseq Immune Repertoire TCR panel. TCRdb used MiXCR to reprocess the reads, holding one entry per CDR3 protein. Of about 550 distinct CDR3 sequences listed, around 5.6% are singletons. Live CD3+CD8+TCRalphabeta+ cells were sorted into four subsets by PD-1 and/or TIGIT. The sequencing used CD8+ T cells from PBMCs, collected at baseline or after one month of anti-PD-1 therapy (not recorded which). The receptor set was obtained from a human donor with melanoma.

In its sample, this clonotype is medium-sized. The chain couples TRBV28 to TRBJ2-1, with TRBD1 matching over 7 bases. This CDR3 is 15 amino acids long. J gave up 4 bases and V 6 bases, and 9 bases lay outside the gene matches. Looked up from germline, CDR1 is MDHEN and CDR2 is SYDVKM. The CDR3 nucleotides read TGTGCCAGCAGCCGACCGGGACAGCGATACAATGAGCAGTTCTTC. It specifies CASSRPGQRYNEQFF.

This clonotype is large within its sample. This chain links TRBV18 with TRBJ2-1; no clear D. The germline V and J ends were trimmed by 5 bases and 0 bases, with 11 bases remaining between them. CDR1 and CDR2 from the germline V gene are KGHSH and LQKENI. CDR3 length equals 15 residues. The CDR3 sequence: CASSKAGYSYNEQFF. CDR3 nucleotide sequence: TGTGCCAGCTCAAAAGCAGGATACTCCTACAATGAGCAGTTCTTC.

This clonotype is categorized as medium-sized (0.01 to 0.1%). V usage is TRBV28 and J usage is TRBJ1-2, with D uncertain. The V gene's germline CDR1 is MDHEN and CDR2 SYDVKM. The CDR3 consists of 14 residues. V lost 3 bases to trimming and J lost 0 bases, with 8 bases between them. For the CDR3, the DNA is TGTGCCAGCAGTTTTGGAGAGTCTAACTATGGCTACACCTTC. It yields the protein CASSFGESNYGYTF.